This T cell receptor (beta chain) was sequenced during a study of CD8 T cells in Susac syndrome (dated by TCRdb to between 2017 and 2020). For context, the study as a whole: Of the Susac syndrome patients who were sequenced, more than 5 had clinically active disease and about eight were in clinical remission. At blood withdrawal, Susac syndrome patients were therapy-naive, treated with corticosteroids (with IVIg additionally given to some), or treated with IVIg alone. The study used repertoire sequencing to test whether antigen drove CD8+ T cell activation and differentiation in Susac syndrome.

Overall study results and their limits: The number of individuals in the TCR sequencing and HLA analysis was recognized as being relatively small. In patients with Susac syndrome, the CD4+ T cell repertoire showed no detectable clonal expansion.

RNA was extracted using the RNeasy kit, and roughly 0.5 to 1 ug of the RNA was reverse transcribed with random hexamers. The immunoSEQ multiplex PCR assay, covering 54 Vbeta and 13 Jbeta segments, was used to amplify TCR beta CDR3 regions. Bias from PCR amplification was corrected by using a synthetic template baseline for primer optimization and for computational correction. In the paper's pipeline: Reads were assigned to V, D and J genes according to IMGT and analyzed in immunoSEQ Analyzer, with only productive sequences retained. Clonality was computed as one minus Shannon entropy normalized by log2 of the number of productive unique sequences. For each patient and control, public and private clones were evaluated among the 100 most prevalent clones. Clones were defined as Susac-specific when absent from the healthy and MS cohorts, from over a thousand published viral clones and from other ImmuneACCESS disease sequences. In-frame beta chains were kept once TCRdb had trimmed the public reads at Q25 with fastp and called clones with MiXCR. Identical CDR3 protein sequences are pooled into one entry, listed with their most common genes and DNA. The V and J calls, along with clone size, are taken from TCRdb and not from the paper's own processing. The sample table lists about 94,000 distinct CDR3 sequences, 85% to 95% of them with a count of one. The ten most abundant clones make up 0.3% to 0.35% of the sample.

Peripheral blood CD8+ and CD4+ T cells from healthy donors, Susac syndrome patients and multiple sclerosis patients were profiled by high-throughput TCR beta sequencing. Recently defined diagnostic criteria for definite or probable disease were met by the Susac syndrome patients. Bulk CD8+ and CD4+ T cells were purified by magnetic negative isolation, whereas CD8+ TEMRA cells were enriched by FACS. Blood was drawn into EDTA tubes, processed within 24 hours, and PBMCs were isolated by density gradient centrifugation. PBMCs intended for TCR sequencing were frozen in liquid nitrogen and were later thawed in a 37 degrees C water bath. The sorted or isolated CD4+, CD8+ and CD8+ TEMRA cells reached a purity of at least 90%. This clonotype appeared a single time. Its cognate antigen has yet to be identified. One base away there is no much larger clone; base qualities are not given. A solitary read yields weak support.

From the cysteine through the phenylalanine, the CDR3 covers 15 amino acids. The sequence is cut down to CDR3 DNA, 45 bases in frame from base 1. The germline V and J ends show losses of 4 bases and 4 bases respectively, and no gene match explains 6 bases of the junction. The germline V gene provides CDR1 MGHDK and CDR2 SYGVNS. The sequence is built from TRBV25-1 and TRBJ1-5, and 8 junction bases match TRBD1. The TCR was taken from a human donor with Susac syndrome. The sequenced sample consisted of CD4+ T cells from PBMCs. The CDR3 region has the sequence CASSGQGAGNQPQHF. The nucleotide sequence is given as TGTGCCAGCAGTGGTCAGGGGGCAGGGAATCAGCCCCAGCATTTT.